This T cell receptor beta chain derives from a study of post-analysis software for immune sequencing data. CDR1 and CDR2 from the germline V gene are LGHNA and YSLEER. The CDR3 is 15 residues long. Germline trimming cut 0 bases from V and 3 bases from J; bases unmatched to any gene: 3. Unique molecular identifiers tagged the TCR beta cDNA libraries. Roughly 0.5 million cDNA molecules were obtained from roughly 0.93 to 9.6 million T cells. TCRdb ran MiXCR on the PCR reads and lists one entry per CDR3 protein. The table lists hundreds of thousands of distinct CDR3 sequences, about 32% of them singletons, with around 0.56% in the top ten. This clonotype was seen at least ten times. The antigen is not known. General study results and limits: Among 5 or 6 TRBV segments more frequent in patients than controls were TRBV5-6, TRBV5-1 and TRBV20-1. Samples from a shared batch, those prepared together, strongly co-clustered by F measure.

The TCR originated in a girl under 18 with multiple sclerosis. The chain has TRBV4-3 and TRBJ2-7; TRBD1 aligns across 9 bases. The sample comprised blood. CDR3 nucleotide sequence: TGCGCCAGCAGCCAAGATAGGGGACAGGGCTACGAGCAGTACTTC. It translates to CASSQDRGQGYEQYF.